This is a list of T cell receptor beta chains from one sample in a study of blood T cell repertoires in COVID-19. The data were produced by immunoSEQ multiplex PCR, yet TCRdb's version contains in-frame clones alone and is incomplete. The table records 200,000 to 250,000 clones, about four fifths of them present only once. Sequencing input: PBMCs or T cells enriched from blood (not recorded which). The source is a middle-aged woman who had been exposed to COVID-19. Both conserved end residues are part of each CDR3. Each record gives: D gene, J gene, V gene, clone size, CDR3 DNA, CDR3 protein. D genes are given only for firm matches. Clone size is stated in some rows and not others, as once, few, many or a class when expanded.

TRBD1 TRBJ1-2 TRBV28 - TGTGCCAGCAGCGCCGGGGACAGGGACTCTCTCTCCAACTATGGCTACACCTTC CASSAGDRDSLSNYGYTF
TRBD2 TRBJ2-7 TRBV5-6 - TGTGCCAGCGTCGTAGCGGGCGGGTACGAGCAGTACTTC CASVVAGGYEQYF
TRBD1 TRBJ1-2 TRBV28 few TGTGCCATCCCGGGACAGATGGGTTATGGCTACACCTTC CAIPGQMGYGYTF
TRBD1 TRBJ2-2 TRBV2 - TGTGCCGCCGTCCGGGACAGGGCGAATACCGGGGAGCTGTTTTTT CAAVRDRANTGELFF
- TRBJ1-5 TRBV28 - TGTGCCAGCAGTCTTACCTCGGGGGGGCGTGGACAGCCCCAGCATTTT CASSLTSGGRGQPQHF
TRBD1 TRBJ1-5 TRBV6-1 - TGTGCCAGCAGTGATAGAACAGGGGGCTATCAGCCCCAGCATTTT CASSDRTGGYQPQHF
TRBD1 TRBJ1-3 TRBV12-5 - TGTGCTAGTGGCCGAGGACAGGGGCCAGGAAACACCATATATTTT CASGRGQGPGNTIYF
- TRBJ1-1 TRBV3-1/TRBV3-2 - TGTGCCAGCAGCCAGGCCCAGGGCAACACTGAAGCTTTCTTT CASSQAQGNTEAFF
TRBD1 TRBJ1-4 TRBV6-2/TRBV6-3 - TGTGCCAGCAGTAAGGACAGGGGGCAAGAAAAACTGTTTTTT CASSKDRGQEKLFF
TRBD2 TRBJ2-1 TRBV7-2 - TGTGCCAGCAGCTTAACCGGGACTAGCGGGGGGAGTGAGCAGTTCTTC CASSLTGTSGGSEQFF
- TRBJ2-7 TRBV19 many TGTGCCAGTAGTAGCACTTCGTCGTTTACAGACGAGCAGTACTTC CASSSTSSFTDEQYF
TRBD2 TRBJ2-7 TRBV27 - TGTGCCAGCATTCATTGGACTAGCGGCTCCTACGAGCAGTACTTC CASIHWTSGSYEQYF
- TRBJ2-6 TRBV7-6 - TGTGCCAGCAGCCTGTCCGGGACTTTCTCTGGGGCCAACGTCCTGACTTTC CASSLSGTFSGANVLTF
- TRBJ1-1 TRBV28 once TGTGCCAGCAGTTCCCGCAGGGGCATGAACACTGAAGCTTTCTTT CASSSRRGMNTEAFF
TRBD1 TRBJ2-7 TRBV4-2 - TGTGCCAGCAGCCATGACAGGGGGCCCTACGAGCAGTACTTC CASSHDRGPYEQYF
- TRBJ2-1 TRBV27 - TGTGCCAGCAAATTTAGCGGCAGCCCCCACTCCTACAATGAGCAGTTCTTC CASKFSGSPHSYNEQFF
- TRBJ1-1 TRBV7-6 - TGTGCCAGCAGCGTAACCTCACAGGGCCACACTGAAGCTTTCTTT CASSVTSQGHTEAFF
TRBD1 TRBJ1-1 TRBV4-2 once TGTGCCAGCAGCCCGGACAGGGGAACTGAAGCTTTCTTT CASSPDRGTEAFF
TRBD1 TRBJ1-1 TRBV27 - TGTGCCAGCAGTTTACAGACAGGGGCTGAAGCTTTCTTT CASSLQTGAEAFF
- TRBJ1-1 TRBV7-3 - TGTGCCAGCAGGTATCAAACCCAGGGTGCCGGAACTGAAGCTTTCTTT CASRYQTQGAGTEAFF
- TRBJ2-2 TRBV14 - TGTGCCAGCCAGGGCCCCCCGGGCACCGGGGAGCTGTTTTTT CASQGPPGTGELFF
- TRBJ1-6 TRBV5-4 - TGTGCCAGCAGCGATGCCCTAACACCCCTCCACTTT CASSDALTPLHF
- TRBJ1-3 TRBV19 once TGTGCCAGTAGTATATCGAGGGTGGACGGAAACACCATATATTTT CASSISRVDGNTIYF
- TRBJ1-1 TRBV28 few TGTGCCAGCAGTTTGACCGCAGGAAGCAACACTGAAGCTTTCTTT CASSLTAGSNTEAFF
- TRBJ2-1 TRBV3-1/TRBV3-2 - TGTGCCAGCAGCCAAGATCGGAGACTCAATGAGCAGTTCTTC CASSQDRRLNEQFF
- TRBJ1-5 TRBV7-9 - TGTGCCAGCAGCACCTCGGGGGGTGGCCAGCCCCAGCATTTT CASSTSGGGQPQHF
- TRBJ1-1 TRBV6-5 - TGTGCCAGTCCGGGGAGCACTGAAGCTTTCTTT CASPGSTEAFF
TRBD1 TRBJ1-1 TRBV5-1 - TGCGCCAGCAGCAACCGGGACAGGGGAACTGAAGCTTTCTTT CASSNRDRGTEAFF
- TRBJ2-1 TRBV2 - TGTGCCAGCAGTGCGGGACTTGCCTACAATGAGCAGTTCTTC CASSAGLAYNEQFF
TRBD1 TRBJ2-5 TRBV29-1 - TGCAGCGTATTGGACAGGGGAGAGACCCAGTACTTC CSVLDRGETQYF
- TRBJ2-7 TRBV9 - TGTGCCAGCAGCGAATCAGGGAAACCCTACGAGCAGTACTTC CASSESGKPYEQYF
TRBD2 TRBJ2-5 TRBV7-9 - TGTGCCAGCGGACTAGTACAAGAGACCCAGTACTTC CASGLVQETQYF
- TRBJ1-2 TRBV4-1 - TGCGCCAGCAGCCAGGACAGAACTTCTAACTATGGCTACACCTTC CASSQDRTSNYGYTF
- TRBJ1-1 TRBV5-6 few TGTGCCAGCAGCCGTGGGACACCTAACACTGAAGCTTTCTTT CASSRGTPNTEAFF
TRBD1 TRBJ2-3 TRBV6-6 - TGTGCCAGCAGCGACCCCACAGGGGGCGGAGATACGCAGTATTTT CASSDPTGGGDTQYF
- TRBJ1-1 TRBV7-9 - TGTGCCAGCAGCTTAGTTGGGGGGACCACTGAAGCTTTCTTT CASSLVGGTTEAFF
- TRBJ1-1 TRBV6-6 - TGTGCCAGCAGGCGTAATCGGAACACTGAAGCTTTCTTT CASRRNRNTEAFF
- TRBJ1-2 TRBV2 - TGTGCCAGCAGTGAAAGGGGAGGGAGTTACTATGGCTACACCTTC CASSERGGSYYGYTF
TRBD2 TRBJ2-5 TRBV24-1 - TGTGCCACCAGTGATTTGGTGGTGGTGGGGACTATTACTAGCGGGCACCAAGAGACCCAGTACTTC CATSDLVVVGTITSGHQETQYF
- TRBJ2-1 TRBV4-2 - TGTGCCAGCAGCCAGGGACGCGCCGCAGGGGATGAGCAGTTCTTC CASSQGRAAGDEQFF
- TRBJ2-3 TRBV9 - TGTGCCAGCAGCGCGGCTCCGAGGCCTAGCACAGATACGCAGTATTTT CASSAAPRPSTDTQYF
- TRBJ2-3 TRBV7-9 - TGTGCCAGCAGCTTAGGGGACTCCTTTACAGATACGCAGTATTTT CASSLGDSFTDTQYF
- TRBJ1-1 TRBV5-1 - TGCGCCAGCAGCTTGTTAGCCAGCCAGAACACTGAAGCTTTCTTT CASSLLASQNTEAFF
- TRBJ2-1 TRBV10-3 - TGTGCCATCAGTGCCAGCGATGAGCAGTTCTTC CAISASDEQFF
- TRBJ2-2 TRBV3-1/TRBV3-2 - TGTGCCAGCAGCTACCAGGGGACCGGGGAGCTGTTTTTT CASSYQGTGELFF
TRBD1 TRBJ1-4 TRBV6-5 - TGTGCCAGCAGTTACGCGGGACAGGGGGTTAGTGAAAAACTGTTTTTT CASSYAGQGVSEKLFF
TRBD2 TRBJ2-1 TRBV7-2 - TGTGCCAGCAGCCGTAGCGGGGGGTCCTACAATGAGCAGTTCTTC CASSRSGGSYNEQFF
- TRBJ2-2 TRBV7-3 - TGTGCCAGCAGCTACACCAACACCGGGGAGCTGTTTTTT CASSYTNTGELFF
TRBD1 TRBJ2-2 TRBV18 - TGTGCCAGCTCACCAGGAGCGCAGGGGGCAGCGGACACCGGGGAGCTGTTTTTT CASSPGAQGAADTGELFF
- TRBJ1-4 TRBV6-5 once TGTGCCAGCAGTCGTGGACAGTTACATGAAAAACTGTTTTTT CASSRGQLHEKLFF
- TRBJ2-3 TRBV4-2 - TGTGCCAGCAGCCAAGACTCGGCAGGGGAGATAACAGATACGCAGTATTTT CASSQDSAGEITDTQYF